This T cell receptor beta chain was sequenced in a study of cytomegalovirus exposure and HLA in healthy donors. Of note for this clone: Its antigen is unidentified.

The table came from immunoSEQ multiplex PCR; TCRdb's copy has only in-frame clones and leaves some out. The table records about 170,000 clones, less than 90% of them present only once. Findings and caveats of the study: A few chains linked to CMV were shown in vitro to be specific for CMV antigens. The study put some 150 TCR beta chains on its list as cytomegalovirus-associated. Usually a TCR sequence was rare, but some public TCRs were found in many donors.

Sequencing was carried out using PBMCs. This receptor was identified in a woman aged 30 to 39 in good health and CMV-seronegative.

The CDR3 coding sequence is TGCGCCAGCAGCCCTGGACTAGCGGGAGAATCTTACGAGCAGTACTTC. Its protein is CASSPGLAGESYEQYF. The chain joins TRBV4-1 to TRBJ2-7; the match to TRBD2 covers 13 bases. The V and J ends lost 4 bases and 4 bases, in that order; junction bases with no gene match: 7. Germline-derived CDR1 and CDR2 are MGHRA and YSYEKL. The CDR3 contains 16 residues.